The entry that follows covers one T cell receptor beta chain sequence. Researchers amplified the TCR beta CDR3 regions from RNA transcripts. In the first-round RT-PCR of the TCR CDR3, the HTBI primer set was used. Via MiXCR, TCRdb re-called the multiplex PCR reads, giving one row per CDR3 protein. The sample has about 26,000 distinct CDR3 sequences, over 35% seen once. V lost 3 bases and J lost 4, with 7 bases in between. CDR1 SEHNR and CDR2 FQNEAQ come from the germline V gene (reference sequence). The CDR3 extends over 13 amino acids. These data originate in a study of T cells in Graves' hyperthyroidism and ophthalmopathy.

This chain joins TRBV7-9 and TRBJ2-1; D might be TRBD2 (6 bases). This TCR was recovered from a woman aged 25 to 45 with Graves' hyperthyroidism. Sequences were obtained from blood. The CDR3 sequence is CASSLGRYNEQFF. Here the CDR3 DNA reads TGTGCCAGCAGCTTGGGGAGGTACAATGAGCAGTTCTTC.